Reported below is one T cell receptor (beta chain). The J segment lost 5 bases and the V segment lost 4 bases, leaving 5 bases of the junction unmatched. This CDR3 comprises 14 residues. Germline V CDR1 and CDR2: MDHEN, SYDVKM. Repertoires were generated with immunoSEQ multiplex PCR, while TCRdb's copy carries only in-frame clones and drops some. The sample lists about 370,000 clones; around 91% were seen once. This entry comes from a study of blood T cell repertoires in COVID-19. Cohorts were assigned according to the clinical history that participants reported. The chain combines TRBV28 with TRBJ1-1; 9 nucleotides line up with TRBD1. Material for sequencing was PBMCs or T cells enriched from blood (not recorded which). This TCR was recovered from a man younger than 35 who had recovered from COVID-19. CDR3 sequence (DNA): TGTGCCAGCAGTTGGGACAGGGTGGGTACTGAAGCTTTCTTT. Its translation: CASSWDRVGTEAFF.